This T cell receptor (beta chain) was captured in a study of blood T cell repertoires in COVID-19. Study-wide context: The cDNA or gDNA used as material had been derived from T cells, B-cell-depleted T cells, or PBMCs.

Germline V CDR1 and CDR2: SQVTM, ANQGSEA. The CDR3 contains 11 residues. Trimming cost V 6 bases and J 0 bases, with 6 bases left between them. The assay was immunoSEQ multiplex PCR, and TCRdb's table has in-frame clones only and misses some. Seen here are some 200,000 clones, roughly 90% observed once, and the top ten hold around 8%. This study enrolled people aged roughly 18 to 90 from about two dozen US geographic areas. Cohort placement rested on clinical history that participants reported themselves. The recovered donors of Cohort 3 showed two negative PCRs, clearance, or symptom resolution. This TCR derives from a woman in her late teens or twenties who had recovered from COVID-19. J is TRBJ2-7 and V is TRBV29-1; D remains unclear. Sequenced sample: PBMCs or T cells enriched from blood (not recorded which). The CDR3 loop is CSVVSSYEQYF. The CDR3 DNA reads TGCAGCGTAGTGAGCTCCTACGAGCAGTACTTC.